Listed below are T cell receptor beta chains from one sample, sequenced in a study of blood T cell repertoires in COVID-19. Assay used: immunoSEQ multiplex PCR; TCRdb lists only in-frame clones, some missing. The table includes roughly 160,000 clones, roughly 86% detected once. The sequenced sample consisted of peripheral blood. The source is a man in his sixties with COVID-19, enrolled during active disease. Both conserved end residues are part of each CDR3. D genes are given only for firm matches. Not all rows give a size; the values are once, few, many and, for expanded clones, a class.

.,.,TRBJ1-4,TRBV5-8,CASRTFLNEKLFF,TGTGCCAGCAGGACATTTCTTAATGAAAAACTGTTTTTT
.,.,TRBJ1-1,TRBV20-1,CSAYKNTEAFF,TGCAGTGCTTACAAGAACACTGAAGCTTTCTTT
TRBD1,.,TRBJ1-2,TRBV9,CASSVDRGYGYTF,TGTGCCAGCAGCGTAGACAGGGGCTATGGCTACACCTTC
TRBD1,.,TRBJ1-5,TRBV19,CASSIDLGQAHF,TGTGCCAGTAGTATCGATCTAGGACAGGCGCATTTT
.,.,TRBJ1-5,TRBV6-2/TRBV6-3,CASSTQGAQPQHF,TGTGCCAGCAGTACCCAGGGTGCTCAGCCCCAGCATTTT
TRBD2,.,TRBJ2-7,TRBV6-2/TRBV6-3,CASSTSPLAGYEQYF,TGTGCCAGCAGTACCTCCCCCCTAGCGGGCTACGAGCAGTACTTC
.,few,TRBJ1-4,TRBV6-5,CASSYSGVSSNEKLFF,TGTGCCAGCAGTTATTCGGGGGTGAGCAGTAATGAAAAACTGTTTTTT
.,.,TRBJ1-1,TRBV18,CASSPDRSLNTEAFF,TGTGCCAGCTCACCAGACAGGAGTCTGAACACTGAAGCTTTCTTT
.,.,TRBJ1-4,TRBV21-1,CASSNTVANEKLFF,TGTGCCAGCAGCAACACGGTCGCAAATGAAAAACTGTTTTTT
TRBD1,once,TRBJ2-7,TRBV4-3,CASSQDRYGTGSYEQYF,TGCGCCAGCAGCCAAGATCGCTATGGGACAGGATCCTACGAGCAGTACTTC
.,.,TRBJ1-1,TRBV7-2,CASSLRGNTEAFF,TGTGCCAGCAGCTTAAGAGGGAACACTGAAGCTTTCTTT
TRBD1,.,TRBJ1-2,TRBV6-5,CASRRRGQGGYGYTF,TGTGCCAGCAGGAGGCGGGGACAGGGTGGATATGGCTACACCTTC
TRBD1,.,TRBJ1-2,TRBV6-2/TRBV6-3,CASSKGQGAGYGYTF,TGTGCCAGCAGCAAAGGGCAGGGGGCTGGCTATGGCTACACCTTC
.,.,TRBJ2-2,TRBV6-1,CASSESGQGLNTGELFF,TGTGCCAGCAGTGAAAGTGGGCAGGGGTTGAACACCGGGGAGCTGTTTTTT
.,.,TRBJ1-2,TRBV19,CASSMRPPEPMRYTF,TGTGCCAGTAGTATGCGGCCCCCTGAACCTATGAGGTACACCTTC
TRBD1,once,TRBJ1-2,TRBV7-2,CASRLPGQEGYTF,TGTGCCAGCAGATTACCGGGACAGGAGGGCTACACCTTC
.,.,TRBJ1-3,TRBV5-6,CASSFQAVDTIYF,TGTGCCAGCAGCTTCCAGGCTGTAGACACCATATATTTT
.,few,TRBJ1-1,TRBV5-1,CASSLGANTEAFF,TGCGCCAGCAGCTTGGGGGCGAACACTGAAGCTTTCTTT
.,.,TRBJ1-1,TRBV7-2,CASSKEQGALGPFF,TGTGCCAGCAGCAAAGAACAGGGTGCGTTAGGGCCTTTCTTT
.,.,TRBJ2-7,TRBV11-3,CASSSLSTTYEQYF,TGTGCCAGCAGCTCTTTATCCACAACCTACGAGCAGTACTTC
.,.,TRBJ2-7,TRBV12-1,CASSFLGGRSYEQYF,TGTGCCAGCAGCTTTTTAGGGGGCAGGTCCTACGAGCAGTACTTC
TRBD2,.,TRBJ2-5,TRBV27,CASSPGKIAGGGMQETQYF,TGTGCCAGCAGTCCAGGGAAAATAGCGGGGGGTGGGATGCAAGAGACCCAGTACTTC
.,few,TRBJ2-7,TRBV3-1/TRBV3-2,CASSRLLGAWEQYF,TGTGCCAGCAGCCGACTATTGGGGGCTTGGGAGCAGTACTTC
.,.,TRBJ1-5,TRBV6-1,CASSESGGYQPQHF,TGTGCCAGCAGTGAATCCGGGGGTTATCAGCCCCAGCATTTT
.,.,TRBJ1-1,TRBV18,CASSPRGGENTEAFF,TGTGCCAGCTCACCTAGGGGGGGCGAGAACACTGAAGCTTTCTTT
TRBD1,.,TRBJ1-5,TRBV15,CATSRDVRTGDQPQHF,TGTGCCACCAGCAGAGATGTACGGACAGGAGATCAGCCCCAGCATTTT
.,.,TRBJ1-4,TRBV28,CASSPGGTGNEKLFF,TGTGCCAGCAGCCCGGGCGGGACCGGTAATGAAAAACTGTTTTTT
TRBD2,.,TRBJ2-7,TRBV29-1,CSTGTSGSEQYF,TGCAGCACGGGGACTAGCGGGAGCGAGCAGTACTTC
.,.,TRBJ2-1,TRBV7-3,CASSLNGGSYNEQFF,TGTGCCAGCAGCTTAAACGGGGGCTCCTACAATGAGCAGTTCTTC
.,.,TRBJ2-1,TRBV7-2,CASSPGRRANNEQFF,TGTGCCAGCAGCCCGGGGAGGAGAGCGAACAATGAGCAGTTCTTC
.,few,TRBJ2-7,TRBV19,CASSIMGLNSYEQYF,TGTGCCAGTAGTATAATGGGACTCAACTCCTACGAGCAGTACTTC
.,many,TRBJ2-7,TRBV11-2,CASSWVGASYEQYF,TGTGCCAGCAGCTGGGTGGGAGCCTCCTACGAGCAGTACTTC
.,.,TRBJ1-1,TRBV6-2/TRBV6-3,CASSYQINTEAFF,TGTGCCAGCAGTTACCAAATCAACACTGAAGCTTTCTTT
TRBD2,few,TRBJ2-1,TRBV5-1,CASSLRTSGGADEQFF,TGCGCCAGCAGCTTGAGAACTAGCGGGGGGGCCGATGAGCAGTTCTTC
.,.,TRBJ1-3,TRBV5-4,CASSLRTAGNTIYF,TGTGCCAGCAGCTTGCGGACAGCCGGAAACACCATATATTTT
.,.,TRBJ2-2,TRBV6-5,CASSSHTGTGELFF,TGTGCCAGCAGTTCCCATACGGGGACCGGGGAGCTGTTTTTT
TRBD1,few,TRBJ1-2,TRBV5-4,CASSPQGQGAYGYTF,TGTGCCAGCAGCCCCCAGGGACAGGGGGCGTATGGCTACACCTTC
.,.,TRBJ2-7,TRBV30,CAWSVGGTSYEQYF,TGTGCCTGGAGTGTTGGAGGGACCTCCTACGAGCAGTACTTC
.,.,TRBJ1-2,TRBV25-1,CASGGSNYGYTF,TGTGCCAGCGGGGGCTCTAACTATGGCTACACCTTC
.,.,TRBJ1-6,TRBV7-2,CASSFTGFGNSPLHF,TGTGCCAGCAGCTTTACGGGTTTTGGTAATTCACCCCTCCACTTT
TRBD1,.,TRBJ2-7,TRBV29-1,CSVAGTAYEQYF,TGCAGCGTCGCAGGGACAGCCTACGAGCAGTACTTC
.,.,TRBJ2-3,TRBV6-5,CASLSGGRADTQYF,TGTGCCAGTTTGAGCGGAGGGCGGGCAGATACGCAGTATTTT
TRBD1,.,TRBJ2-2,TRBV10-3,CAISDLDRGWAGELFF,TGTGCCATCAGTGATCTGGACAGGGGCTGGGCCGGGGAGCTGTTTTTT
.,.,TRBJ2-7,TRBV5-1,CASSLDAGLSEQYF,TGCGCCAGCAGCTTGGATGCGGGATTGTCCGAGCAGTACTTC
TRBD2,.,TRBJ2-2,TRBV13,CASSLFGGRGTGELFF,TGTGCCAGCAGCTTATTCGGCGGGAGGGGAACCGGGGAGCTGTTTTTT
.,.,TRBJ2-7,TRBV4-3,CASSQEGGPYEQYF,TGCGCCAGCAGCCAAGAGGGGGGACCCTACGAGCAGTACTTC
.,.,TRBJ2-1,TRBV7-9,CAREGGNEQFF,TGTGCCAGGGAGGGGGGGAATGAGCAGTTCTTC
.,few,TRBJ1-2,TRBV12-3/TRBV12-4,CASRTGLGGYTF,TGTGCCAGCAGAACAGGGTTGGGTGGCTACACCTTC
.,.,TRBJ2-5,TRBV7-2,CASSPRGRETQYF,TGTGCCAGCAGCCCCAGGGGTCGGGAGACCCAGTACTTC
.,.,TRBJ1-1,TRBV18,CASSPTLGDTEAFF,TGTGCCAGCTCACCAACCTTAGGGGACACTGAAGCTTTCTTT
.,.,TRBJ2-3,TRBV18,CASSLRRGATDTQYF,TGTGCCAGCTCACTCCGCCGCGGGGCCACAGATACGCAGTATTTT
.,once,TRBJ2-7,TRBV7-9,CASSRDTLAYEQYF,TGTGCCAGCAGCCGGGACACATTAGCCTACGAGCAGTACTTC
TRBD2,.,TRBJ2-1,TRBV27,CASSPLGLAGGRNEQFF,TGTGCCAGCAGTCCCCTAGGACTAGCGGGGGGGCGAAATGAGCAGTTCTTC
.,.,TRBJ1-5,TRBV25-1,CARGPRKKPQHF,TGTGCCAGGGGCCCCAGGAAGAAGCCCCAGCATTTT